Following are 6 T cell receptor beta chains from one sample sequenced in a study of cytomegalovirus exposure and HLA in healthy donors (dated by TCRdb to 2017 to 2019). Library preparation was by the immunoSEQ multiplex PCR assay. A mixture of 60 forward primers for TCR Vbeta segments and 13 reverse primers for TCR Jbeta segments was used in the multiplex PCR. The table comes from immuneACCESS by way of TCRdb, which keeps in-frame sequences with V and J called. Part of the clones is missing from these tables; in studies checked, under half for an unresolved V gene and the rest for unknown reasons. The sample records roughly 120,000 clones, around 81% of which are singletons. Approximately 2.2% of the sample is in the top ten clones. Sequencing was carried out using PBMCs. These receptors all stem from a woman aged 40 to 50 in good health and CMV-seronegative.

V usage is TRBV7-8 and J usage is TRBJ2-5; 10 bases agree with TRBD1. The J call may be wrong; the DNA end is better matched by TRBJ2-7. This CDR3 is 17 amino acids long. From germline, CDR1 is SGHVS and CDR2 FQNEAQ. CDR3 amino acids: CASSTRDTGTGDDEQYF. CDR3 DNA sequence: TGTGCCAGCAGCACCAGAGACACCGGGACAGGGGACGACGAGCAGTACTTC.

The gene calls are TRBV18 and TRBJ1-5; no clear D gene. The germline V gene has CDR1 KGHSH and CDR2 LQKENI. This CDR3 comprises 15 residues. Trimming shortened V by 3 bases and J by 5 bases, and 14 bases separated the two germline ends. The chain's CDR3 is CASSPGSRGHQPQHF. The DNA for the CDR3 is TGTGCCAGCTCACCGGGGAGCCGAGGGCATCAGCCCCAGCATTTT.

The J gene is TRBJ1-2, the V gene TRBV18; D is unclear. The length of the CDR3 is 12 residues. The germline CDR1 and CDR2 sequences are KGHSH and LQKENI. The germline V and J ends were trimmed by 2 bases and 6 bases, with 7 bases remaining between them. In DNA, the CDR3 is TGTGCCAGCTCACCATCCGGGGATGGCTACACCTTC. It translates to CASSPSGDGYTF.

This rearrangement joins TRBV18 to TRBJ2-1; TRBD2 is a possible D gene (6 bases). This CDR3 is built from 15 residues. V lost 6 bases and J lost 5, with 17 bases in between. CDR1 and CDR2 (germline): KGHSH, LQKENI. The CDR3 is CASSLPRTSHNEQFF. CDR3 DNA: TGTGCCAGCTCCCTACCGCGAACTAGCCACAATGAGCAGTTCTTC.

This clone was counted once. The chain is built from TRBV19 and TRBJ2-7; TRBD1 matches at 10 bases. The germline V gene encodes CDR1 LNHDA and CDR2 SQIVND (reference sequence). This CDR3 comprises 15 residues. After removal of 6 bases from V and 5 bases from J, the junction contained 10 bases not matched to a gene. The CDR3 nucleotides read TGTGCCAGTAGCCCCTCAGACAGGGGGCGGAACGAGCAGTACTTC. It specifies CASSPSDRGRNEQYF.

The chain is built from TRBV7-2 and TRBJ2-3, with 9 bases aligning to TRBD2. Germline loops: CDR1 SGHTA, CDR2 FQGNSA. V shed 1 base and J 0 bases; nucleotides not matched to a gene: 2. The CDR3 is 16 residues long. CDR3 amino acids: CASSLDSGRSTDTQYF. The CDR3 coding sequence is TGTGCCAGCAGCTTAGATAGCGGGAGAAGCACAGATACGCAGTATTTT.